This is a list of T cell receptor beta chains from one sample in a study of shared clonotypes between healthy human individuals. TCRdb's copy holds only in-frame clones and misses some; the assay was immunoSEQ multiplex PCR. The table shows 980,000 or so clones, with more than 75% occurring only once. Sequenced input: memory CD4+ T cells sorted from blood. These receptor sequences come from a man aged 18 to 30 in good health. Each CDR3 is given with its conserved first and last residue. The order of the fields is clone size, D gene, J gene, V gene, CDR3 protein, CDR3 DNA. The D gene is left open where the match is weak. Some rows mark clone size as missing; the rest say once, few, many or name a class of expanded clone.

>NA|TRBD2|TRBJ2-1|TRBV7-2
CASSTGLAGEHEQFF
TGTGCCAGCAGCACGGGACTAGCGGGAGAGCATGAGCAGTTCTTC
>once|NA|TRBJ1-2|TRBV13
CASSLATNYGYTF
TGTGCCAGCAGCTTAGCGACGAACTATGGCTACACCTTC
>NA|NA|TRBJ2-6|TRBV5-6
CASSPAGANVLTF
TGTGCCAGCAGCCCAGCTGGGGCCAACGTCCTGACTTTC
>few|TRBD2|TRBJ2-3|TRBV5-1
CASQKSGSTIRDTQYF
TGCGCCAGTCAAAAAAGCGGGAGTACGATAAGAGATACGCAGTATTTT
>few|NA|TRBJ2-7|TRBV6-5
CASSYSDSATYEQYF
TGTGCCAGCAGTTACTCCGACAGCGCGACCTACGAGCAGTACTTC
>NA|NA|TRBJ1-1|TRBV6-5
CASSQGSTEAFF
TGTGCCAGCAGCCAGGGAAGCACTGAAGCTTTCTTT
>NA|NA|TRBJ2-7|TRBV28
CASSLLSPYEQYF
TGTGCCAGCAGTTTGCTCTCCCCCTACGAGCAGTACTTC
>NA|NA|TRBJ2-1|TRBV5-8
CASSFPKARVYNEQFF
TGTGCCAGCAGCTTCCCCAAGGCCAGGGTCTACAATGAGCAGTTCTTC
>NA|NA|TRBJ1-2|TRBV7-2
CASRPRQDDYGYTF
TGTGCCAGCAGGCCCAGACAGGACGACTATGGCTACACCTTC
>NA|TRBD1|TRBJ2-6|TRBV5-6
CASSHGTGGAGANVLTF
TGTGCCAGCAGCCACGGGACAGGGGGCGCTGGGGCCAACGTCCTGACTTTC